Shown below are 5 T cell receptor beta chains from a single sample sequenced in a study of CD8 T cells in Susac syndrome. With random hexamers, about 0.5 to 1 ug RNA was reverse transcribed. One entry per CDR3 protein results from TCRdb running MiXCR on the immunoSEQ multiplex PCR reads. The table has over 350,000 distinct CDR3 sequences, around 83% seen once. Sequenced sample: CD8+ T cells from PBMCs. These receptors were collected from a human donor with multiple sclerosis.

The CDR3 region has the DNA TGTGCCAGCAGTCCGCCGGGACAGGGGGCCTACGAGCAGTACTTC. Its protein product is CASSPPGQGAYEQYF. V is TRBV28 and J is TRBJ2-7; 11 nucleotides agree with TRBD1. The germline CDR1 and CDR2 sequences are MDHEN and SYDVKM. The CDR3 spans 15 residues. After removal of 5 bases from V and 2 bases from J, the junction contained 5 bases not matched to a gene. The full variable domain, completed using reference TRBV28 and TRBJ2-7, is DVKVTQSSRYLVKRTGEKVFLECVQDMDHENMFWYRQDPGLGLRLIYFSYDVKMKEKGDIPEGYSVSREKKERFSLILESASTNQTSMYLCASSPPGQGAYEQYFGPGTRLTVT.

The CDR3 loop reads CASSYSIIEGIHDDYGYTF. CDR3 sequence (DNA): TGTGCCAGCAGTTACTCGATAATAGAGGGCATCCACGACGACTATGGCTACACCTTC. The chain is built from TRBV6-5 and TRBJ1-2; the D is unclear. The CDR3 is made up of 19 amino acids. V was clipped by 0 bases and J by 3 bases, with 23 bases between them. Germline lookup yields CDR1 MNHEY and CDR2 SVGAGI.

The CDR3 DNA is TGTGCCAGCCGGATAGCGGGAGGCACCGGGGAGCTGTTTTTT. Translated, it gives CASRIAGGTGELFF. The rearrangement uses TRBV27 and TRBJ2-2, with 10 nucleotides matching TRBD2. CDR1 MNHEY and CDR2 SMNVEV come from the germline V gene (reference sequence). This CDR3 has 14 residues. The V gene end was trimmed by 8 bases and the J gene end by 4 bases; junction bases not matched to a gene: 4.

The CDR3 DNA reads as TGTGCCAGCAGCCAAGATTCGGGGGGGCCCTACAATGAGCAGTTCTTC. Its translation is CASSQDSGGPYNEQFF. V gene TRBV3-1 combines with J gene TRBJ2-1, with TRBD2 matching 8 bases. Germline V lookup: CDR1 LGHDT, CDR2 YNNKEL (reference sequence). The V segment lost 0 bases and the J segment 2 bases; nucleotides outside the gene matches: 3. The CDR3 runs to 16 residues.

The chain joins TRBV10-1 to TRBJ2-3; D unclear. The ends were cut back, 2 bases at V and 0 bases at J, with 6 bases in the middle. The germline CDR1 and CDR2 sequences are WNHNN and SYGVQD (reference sequence). CDR3 length: 14 residues. CDR3 sequence: CASSEEASTDTQYF. The CDR3 DNA reads as TGCGCCAGCAGTGAGGAGGCTAGCACAGATACGCAGTATTTT.